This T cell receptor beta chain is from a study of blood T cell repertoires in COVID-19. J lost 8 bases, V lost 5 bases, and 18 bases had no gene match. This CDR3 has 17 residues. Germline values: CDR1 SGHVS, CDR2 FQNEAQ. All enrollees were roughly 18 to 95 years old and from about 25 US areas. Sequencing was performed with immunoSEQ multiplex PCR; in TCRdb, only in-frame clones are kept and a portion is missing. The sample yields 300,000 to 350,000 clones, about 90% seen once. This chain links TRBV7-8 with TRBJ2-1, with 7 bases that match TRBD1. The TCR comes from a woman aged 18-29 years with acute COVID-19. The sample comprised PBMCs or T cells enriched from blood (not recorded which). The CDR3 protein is CASSLTQGTARGDEQFF. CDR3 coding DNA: TGTGCCAGCAGCCTGACACAGGGGACCGCGAGAGGGGATGAGCAGTTCTTC.